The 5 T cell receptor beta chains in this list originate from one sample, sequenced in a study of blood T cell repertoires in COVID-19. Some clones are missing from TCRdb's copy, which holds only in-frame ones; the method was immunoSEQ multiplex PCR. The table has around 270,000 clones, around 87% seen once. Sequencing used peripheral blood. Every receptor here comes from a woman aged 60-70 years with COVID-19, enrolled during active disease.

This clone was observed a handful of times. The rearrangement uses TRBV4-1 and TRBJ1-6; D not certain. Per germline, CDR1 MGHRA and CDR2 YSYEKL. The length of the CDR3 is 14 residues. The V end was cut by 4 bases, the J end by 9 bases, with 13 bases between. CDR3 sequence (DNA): TGCGCCAGCAGCCCCGGGATCACTCGTTCACCCCTCCACTTT. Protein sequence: CASSPGITRSPLHF.

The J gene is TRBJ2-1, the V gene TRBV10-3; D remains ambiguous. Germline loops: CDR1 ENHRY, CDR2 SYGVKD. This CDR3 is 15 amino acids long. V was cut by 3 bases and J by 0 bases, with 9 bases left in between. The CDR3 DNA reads TGTGCCATCAGTGATGGCACCAGCTCCTACAATGAGCAGTTCTTC. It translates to CAISDGTSSYNEQFF.

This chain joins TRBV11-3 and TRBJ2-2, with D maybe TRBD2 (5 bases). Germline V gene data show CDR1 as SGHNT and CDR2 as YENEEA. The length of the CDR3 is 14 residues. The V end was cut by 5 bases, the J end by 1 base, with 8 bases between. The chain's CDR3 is CASSAGLNTGELFF. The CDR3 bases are TGTGCCAGCAGCGCCGGACTGAACACCGGGGAGCTGTTTTTT.

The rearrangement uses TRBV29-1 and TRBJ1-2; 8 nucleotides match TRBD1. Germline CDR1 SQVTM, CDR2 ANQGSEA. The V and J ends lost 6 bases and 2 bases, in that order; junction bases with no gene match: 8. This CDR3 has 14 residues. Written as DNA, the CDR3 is TGCAGCGTGCCCGGACAGGGAAGAAACTATGGCTACACCTTC. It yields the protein CSVPGQGRNYGYTF.

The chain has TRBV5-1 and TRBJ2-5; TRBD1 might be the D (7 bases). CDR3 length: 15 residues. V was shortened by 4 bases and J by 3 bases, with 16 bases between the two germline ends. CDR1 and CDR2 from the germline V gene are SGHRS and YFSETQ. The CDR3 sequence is CASSRGTDQEETQYF. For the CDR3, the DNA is TGCGCCAGCAGCCGCGGGACAGACCAGGAAGAGACCCAGTACTTC.